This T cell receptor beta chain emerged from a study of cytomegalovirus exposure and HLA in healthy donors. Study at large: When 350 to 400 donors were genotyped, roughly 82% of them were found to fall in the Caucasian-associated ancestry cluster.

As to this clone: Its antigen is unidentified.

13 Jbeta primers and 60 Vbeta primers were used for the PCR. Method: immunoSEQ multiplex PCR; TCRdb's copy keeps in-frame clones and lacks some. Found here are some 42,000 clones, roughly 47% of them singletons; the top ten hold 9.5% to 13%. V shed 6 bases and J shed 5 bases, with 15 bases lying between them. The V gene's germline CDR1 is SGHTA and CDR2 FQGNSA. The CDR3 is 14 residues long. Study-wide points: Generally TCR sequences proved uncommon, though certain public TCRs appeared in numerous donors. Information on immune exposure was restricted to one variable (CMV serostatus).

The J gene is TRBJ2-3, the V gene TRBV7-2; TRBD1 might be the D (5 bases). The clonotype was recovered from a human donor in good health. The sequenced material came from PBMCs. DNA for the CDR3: TGTGCCAGCAGAGGGGTTGGCTTCGGAGATACGCAGTATTTT. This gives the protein CASRGVGFGDTQYF.